A single sample gave rise to the 18 T cell receptor beta chains below, sequenced in a study of identical twins. Via MiXCR, TCRdb re-called the 5' RACE reads, giving one row per CDR3 protein. This table has around 1.7 million distinct CDR3 sequences, less than 35% appearing once. Material: cord blood. Every receptor here comes from a newborn girl in good health.

The V gene is TRBV9, the J gene TRBJ2-3, with 13 bases fitting TRBD2. The germline V gene encodes CDR1 SGDLS and CDR2 YYNGEE. V was clipped by 6 bases and J by 4 bases; unmatched bases: 5. This CDR3 spans 15 amino acids. CDR3 in amino acids: CASTLGLAGADTQYF. The CDR3 coding sequence is TGTGCCAGCACCCTCGGACTAGCGGGAGCAGATACGCAGTATTTT.

This clonotype was counted only a few times. The chain joins TRBV27 to TRBJ2-3; no definite D call. CDR1 MNHEY and CDR2 SMNVEV come from the germline V gene (reference sequence). V lost 3 bases and J 6 bases, leaving 16 bases between the germline ends. This CDR3 is 15 amino acids long. The CDR3, as DNA: TGTGCCAGCAGTTTGTGGGATCCTAACTCCGATACGCAGTATTTT. It yields the protein CASSLWDPNSDTQYF.

This clonotype appeared a few times. The V call is TRBV29-1, the J call TRBJ2-3; D perhaps matches TRBD2 (5 bases). Germline assignment: CDR1 SQVTM and CDR2 ANQGSEA. V gave up 2 bases and J gave up 10 bases, with 7 bases separating them. This CDR3 is 10 amino acids long. The CDR3 is CSVEQRAQYF. In DNA form, the CDR3 reads TGCAGCGTTGAACAGAGGGCGCAGTATTTT.

The chain is built from TRBV6-2 or TRBV6-3 and TRBJ1-3; D perhaps matches TRBD1 (6 bases). Germline V gene lookup returns CDR1 MNHEY and CDR2 SVGEGT. The length of the CDR3 is 17 residues. Trimming took off 0 bases at V and 0 bases at J, with 12 bases between the two ends. CDR3 sequence (DNA): TGTGCCAGCAGTTACTCCTACAGGACAGCCTCTGGAAACACCATATATTTT. Translation: CASSYSYRTASGNTIYF.

J is TRBJ2-1 and V is TRBV10-3, with D tentatively TRBD2 (6 bases). Germline CDR1 is ENHRY and CDR2 is SYGVKD. V was trimmed by 4 bases and J by 6 bases, leaving 7 bases between them. This CDR3 comprises 12 residues. The CDR3 sequence is CAISAGANEQFF. The CDR3 DNA sequence: TGTGCCATCAGTGCGGGAGCCAATGAGCAGTTCTTC.

The rearrangement joins TRBV27 to TRBJ2-2; TRBD2 is a possible D gene (6 bases). The CDR3 is 15 amino acids. With 1 base removed from V and 4 bases from J, the gap between germline ends came to 10 bases. Germline V lookup: CDR1 MNHEY, CDR2 SMNVEV (reference sequence). The CDR3 here is CASSLLDYRTGELFF. The CDR3 DNA is TGTGCCAGCAGTTTATTGGACTATCGCACCGGGGAGCTGTTTTTT.

Turning to this clonotype: The conserved phenylalanine or tryptophan normally closing the CDR3 is absent here, so this likely arose from a read error. This chain links TRBV4-1 with TRBJ2-1, with 11 bases that match TRBD2. CDR3 length: 16 residues. V trimming: 1 base; J trimming: 7 bases; junction bases outside the gene matches: 6. The germline V gene has CDR1 MGHRA and CDR2 YSYEKL. The CDR3 DNA is TGCGCCAGCAGCCAAGGGTCACTAGCGGGGGTGAATGAGCAGTTCTTG. Amino acids: CASSQGSLAGVNEQFL.

This clonotype was seen a handful of times. CDR3 nucleotides: TGTGCCAGCAGTTGGACTAGCAGCTCCTACAATGAGCAGTTCTTC. Protein product: CASSWTSSSYNEQFF. The chain is built from TRBV28 and TRBJ2-1; 8 bases align to TRBD2. The CDR3 contains 15 residues. Germline trimming cut 4 bases from V and 0 bases from J; bases unmatched to any gene: 2. CDR1 and CDR2 (germline): MDHEN, SYDVKM.

The chain recombines TRBV25-1 with TRBJ2-1; D perhaps matches TRBD2 (5 bases). The DNA end is more similar to TRBJ2-7, so the J call may be wrong. CDR3 size: 16 residues. Germline V gene lookup returns CDR1 MGHDK and CDR2 SYGVNS. The CDR3 spells CASSERRWGSHNEQYF. The CDR3 nucleotides read TGTGCCAGCAGTGAAAGGAGGTGGGGTAGTCACAATGAGCAGTACTTC.

This clonotype occurred many times. V is TRBV6-2 or TRBV6-3 and J is TRBJ2-3; 8 bases line up with TRBD1. Germline V gives CDR1 MNHEY, CDR2 SVGEGT. Trimming at V came to 4 bases and at J to 4 bases, leaving 1 base not matched to a gene. The CDR3 is made up of 13 amino acids. The CDR3 sequence: CASSWDRPDTQYF. Written as DNA, the CDR3 is TGTGCCAGCAGTTGGGACAGGCCAGATACGCAGTATTTT.

V and J are TRBV4-2 and TRBJ2-1; a weak D match, TRBD2 (5 bases). The length of the CDR3 is 14 residues. Germline V lookup: CDR1 LGHNA, CDR2 YNFKEQ. Trimming left V 5 bases short and J 5 bases short, with 13 bases between. Here the CDR3 DNA reads TGTGCCAGCAGCTTTCGGACTCGAGACAATGAGCAGTTCTTC. Translating it yields CASSFRTRDNEQFF.

This clonotype has more than one count but fewer than ten. The chain employs TRBV5-1 and TRBJ2-3; 10 bases match TRBD1. From germline, CDR1 is SGHRS and CDR2 YFSETQ. The V and J ends lost 2 bases and 1 base, in that order; junction bases with no gene match: 4. This CDR3 contains 16 residues. The CDR3 coding sequence is TGCGCCAGCAGCTTTGTCGGGACAGGGGGCACAGATACGCAGTATTTT. It codes for CASSFVGTGGTDTQYF.

This clonotype was seen more than once but under ten times. The chain has TRBV30 and TRBJ1-4; D gene unclear. From germline, CDR1 is GTSNPN and CDR2 SVGIG (reference sequence). V lost 7 bases, J lost 1 base, and 13 bases lay in between. The CDR3 has 14 amino acids. The CDR3 region has the DNA TGTGCCTTCACCCGATGGGGAACTAATGAAAAACTGTTTTTT. Translation: CAFTRWGTNEKLFF.

This clonotype was found a few times. The chain carries TRBV29-1 and TRBJ1-2, with D uncertain. Trimming cost V 5 bases and J 0 bases, with 16 bases left between them. The CDR3 runs to 15 residues. Germline V gene data show CDR1 as SQVTM and CDR2 as ANQGSEA. The CDR3 loop reads CSVFPDGRTNYGYTF. CDR3 coding DNA: TGCAGCGTTTTCCCTGATGGCAGGACTAACTATGGCTACACCTTC.

The chain links TRBV14 to TRBJ1-6, with D perhaps TRBD1 (5 bases). This CDR3 comprises 17 residues. The germline CDR1 and CDR2 sequences are SGHDN and FVKESK. V lost 5 bases and J lost 3, with 17 bases in between. The CDR3 DNA is TGTGCCAGCAGCTCCGGGATCCGGGGCTTCTATAATTCACCCCTCCACTTT. Translation gives CASSSGIRGFYNSPLHF.

The genes are TRBV5-1 and TRBJ2-4; no clear D. The V end was cut by 2 bases, the J end by 13 bases, with 22 bases between. Germline loops: CDR1 SGHRS, CDR2 YFSETQ. The CDR3 length is 15 residues. In nucleotides, the CDR3 is TGCGCCAGCAGCTTAGCCCCCGGGTTTGAGAACAAGCAGTACTTC. As protein: CASSLAPGFENKQYF.

The chain carries TRBV24-1 and TRBJ1-2, with TRBD1 identical over 9 bases. The CDR3 has 17 residues. Looked up from germline, CDR1 is KGHDR and CDR2 is SFDVKD. Trimming removed 5 bases from V and 3 bases from J; junction bases left unmatched: 12. The CDR3 DNA reads as TGTGCCACCAGTGCCCTAAGGGACAGGGTTTTCTACTATGGCTACACCTTC. Translated, it gives CATSALRDRVFYYGYTF.

The chain carries TRBV20-1 and TRBJ1-1; D ambiguous. The CDR3 length is 14 residues. V was pared by 6 bases and J by 1 base, with 15 bases between. CDR1 and CDR2 (germline): DFQATT, SNEGSKA (reference sequence). This CDR3 is CSAQRSTTNTEAFF. In nucleotides, the CDR3 is TGCAGTGCCCAGAGATCGACAACGAACACTGAAGCTTTCTTT.